The rows below give T cell receptor beta chains drawn from one sample of a study of blood T cell repertoires in COVID-19. The assay was immunoSEQ multiplex PCR, and TCRdb's table has in-frame clones only and misses some. The table records some 250,000 clones, roughly 87% of them present only once. The sample comprised peripheral blood. These receptors originate from a man in his 60s who had recovered from COVID-19. Each CDR3 is given with its conserved first and last residue. A D gene is named only where the DNA matches it firmly. Part of the rows lack a size; the others show once, few, many or a class for expanded clones.

abundance: -; v_gene: TRBV3-1/TRBV3-2; j_gene: TRBJ1-4; d_gene: -; CDR3nt: TGTGCCAGCCGGGGGGGGTTGGGTGAAAAACTGTTTTTT; CDR3aa: CASRGGLGEKLFF
abundance: -; v_gene: TRBV4-1; j_gene: TRBJ1-4; d_gene: TRBD1; CDR3nt: TGCGCCAGCAGCCAGTACCGGGACAGCCCCCTGTTTTTT; CDR3aa: CASSQYRDSPLFF
abundance: -; v_gene: TRBV18; j_gene: TRBJ1-2; d_gene: -; CDR3nt: TGTGCCAGCTCACCAGACAGGCAAGGGTATCGCTACACCTTC; CDR3aa: CASSPDRQGYRYTF
abundance: -; v_gene: TRBV7-2; j_gene: TRBJ1-3; d_gene: -; CDR3nt: TGTGCCAGCAGCTTACATAGGGACTTTCGACCTGGAAACACCATATATTTT; CDR3aa: CASSLHRDFRPGNTIYF
abundance: -; v_gene: TRBV5-1; j_gene: TRBJ2-2; d_gene: TRBD2; CDR3nt: TGCGCCAGCAGCTTCGGTAGCGGGGGGCACGGGGAGCTGTTTTTT; CDR3aa: CASSFGSGGHGELFF
abundance: -; v_gene: TRBV7-2; j_gene: TRBJ1-2; d_gene: -; CDR3nt: TGTGCCAGCAGCCCGGACAGAACAGCGACAAACTATGGCTACACCTTC; CDR3aa: CASSPDRTATNYGYTF
abundance: -; v_gene: TRBV3-1/TRBV3-2; j_gene: TRBJ1-1; d_gene: -; CDR3nt: TGTGCCAGCAGCCGGAGAACAGGGTTATTAGCTGAAGCTTTCTTT; CDR3aa: CASSRRTGLLAEAFF
abundance: -; v_gene: TRBV27; j_gene: TRBJ2-1; d_gene: TRBD1; CDR3nt: TGTGCCAGCAGTTTAGACAGGGCGGCCTACAATGAGCAGTTCTTC; CDR3aa: CASSLDRAAYNEQFF
abundance: once; v_gene: TRBV7-9; j_gene: TRBJ2-5; d_gene: TRBD2; CDR3nt: TGTGCCAGCAGCGCCGGGACTAGCGGTGAGACCCAGTACTTC; CDR3aa: CASSAGTSGETQYF
abundance: few; v_gene: TRBV6-5; j_gene: TRBJ2-4; d_gene: TRBD1; CDR3nt: TGTGCCAGCAGTCCCGGGACAGGGTTGATTCAGTACTTC; CDR3aa: CASSPGTGLIQYF
abundance: many; v_gene: TRBV10-1; j_gene: TRBJ2-1; d_gene: TRBD1; CDR3nt: TGCGCCAGCAGTGAGTCCGGGACAGGGGGGTACAATGAGCAGTTCTTC; CDR3aa: CASSESGTGGYNEQFF
abundance: -; v_gene: TRBV6-5; j_gene: TRBJ2-3; d_gene: TRBD1; CDR3nt: TGTGCCGCCGCCCAGGGGGCGCATGGCACAGATACGCAGTATTTT; CDR3aa: CAAAQGAHGTDTQYF
abundance: -; v_gene: TRBV18; j_gene: TRBJ1-2; d_gene: TRBD1; CDR3nt: TGTGCCAGCTCACCGGGACAGTTCTTTTATGGCTACACCTTC; CDR3aa: CASSPGQFFYGYTF
abundance: -; v_gene: TRBV5-4; j_gene: TRBJ2-7; d_gene: -; CDR3nt: TGTGCCAGCAGCTTGGGGACAGCCACCGAGCAGTACTTC; CDR3aa: CASSLGTATEQYF